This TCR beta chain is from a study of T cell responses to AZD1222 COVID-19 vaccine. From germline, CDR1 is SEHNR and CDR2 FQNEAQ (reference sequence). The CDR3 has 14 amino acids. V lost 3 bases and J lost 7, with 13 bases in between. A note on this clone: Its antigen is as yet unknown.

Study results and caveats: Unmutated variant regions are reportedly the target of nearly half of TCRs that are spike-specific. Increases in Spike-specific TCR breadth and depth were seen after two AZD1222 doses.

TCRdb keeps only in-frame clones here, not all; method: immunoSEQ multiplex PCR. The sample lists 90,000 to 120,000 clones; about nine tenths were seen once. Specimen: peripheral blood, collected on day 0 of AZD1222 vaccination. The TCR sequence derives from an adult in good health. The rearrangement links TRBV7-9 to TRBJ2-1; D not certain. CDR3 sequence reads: CASSFPGTTNEQFF. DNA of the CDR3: TGTGCCAGCAGCTTCCCGGGTACCACGAATGAGCAGTTCTTC.